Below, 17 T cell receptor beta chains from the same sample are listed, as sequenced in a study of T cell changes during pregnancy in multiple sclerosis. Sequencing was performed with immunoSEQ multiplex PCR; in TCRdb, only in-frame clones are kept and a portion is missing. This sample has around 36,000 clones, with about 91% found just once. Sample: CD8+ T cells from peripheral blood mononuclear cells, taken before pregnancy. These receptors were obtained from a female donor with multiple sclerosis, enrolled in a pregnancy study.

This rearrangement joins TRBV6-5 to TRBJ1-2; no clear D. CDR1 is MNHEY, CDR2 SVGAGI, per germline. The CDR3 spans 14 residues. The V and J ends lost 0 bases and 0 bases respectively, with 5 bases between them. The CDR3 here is CASSYSGSNYGYTF. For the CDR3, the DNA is TGTGCCAGCAGTTACTCCGGGTCTAACTATGGCTACACCTTC.

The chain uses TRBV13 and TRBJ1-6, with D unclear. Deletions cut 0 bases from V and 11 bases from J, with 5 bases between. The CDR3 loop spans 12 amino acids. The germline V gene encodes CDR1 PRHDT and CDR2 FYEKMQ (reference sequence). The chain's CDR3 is CASSLGLTPLHF. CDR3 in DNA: TGTGCCAGCAGCTTAGGACTGACACCCCTCCACTTT.

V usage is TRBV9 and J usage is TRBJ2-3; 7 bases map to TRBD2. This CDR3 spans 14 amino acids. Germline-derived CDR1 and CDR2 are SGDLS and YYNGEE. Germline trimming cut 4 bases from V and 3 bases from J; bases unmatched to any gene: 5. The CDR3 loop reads CASSRGRGTDTQYF. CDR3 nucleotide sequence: TGTGCCAGCAGCCGCGGGAGAGGGACAGATACGCAGTATTTT.

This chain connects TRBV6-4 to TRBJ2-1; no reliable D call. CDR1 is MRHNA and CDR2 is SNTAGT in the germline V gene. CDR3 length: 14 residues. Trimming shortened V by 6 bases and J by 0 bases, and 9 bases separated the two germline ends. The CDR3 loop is CASSADNSYNEQFF. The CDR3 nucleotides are TGTGCCAGCAGCGCAGACAACTCCTACAATGAGCAGTTCTTC.

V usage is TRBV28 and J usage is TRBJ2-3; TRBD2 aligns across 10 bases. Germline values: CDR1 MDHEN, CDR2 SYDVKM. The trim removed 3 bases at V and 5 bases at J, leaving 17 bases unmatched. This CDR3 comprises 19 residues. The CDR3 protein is CASSFRIREASGSQDTQYF. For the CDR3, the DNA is TGTGCCAGCAGTTTTCGGATCAGAGAGGCTAGCGGGAGTCAAGATACGCAGTATTTT.

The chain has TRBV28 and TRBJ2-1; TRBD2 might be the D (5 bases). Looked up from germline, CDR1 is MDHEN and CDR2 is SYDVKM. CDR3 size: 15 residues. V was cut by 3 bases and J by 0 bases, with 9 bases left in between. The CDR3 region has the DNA TGTGCCAGCAGTTTTTCTAGCATCTCCTACAATGAGCAGTTCTTC. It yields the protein CASSFSSISYNEQFF.

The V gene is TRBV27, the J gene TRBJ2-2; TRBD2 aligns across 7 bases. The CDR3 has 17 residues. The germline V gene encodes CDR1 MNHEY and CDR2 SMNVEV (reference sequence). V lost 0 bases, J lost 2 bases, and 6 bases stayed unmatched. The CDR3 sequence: CASSLSPSGLNTGELFF. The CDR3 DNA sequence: TGTGCCAGCAGTTTATCCCCTAGCGGACTTAACACCGGGGAGCTGTTTTTT.

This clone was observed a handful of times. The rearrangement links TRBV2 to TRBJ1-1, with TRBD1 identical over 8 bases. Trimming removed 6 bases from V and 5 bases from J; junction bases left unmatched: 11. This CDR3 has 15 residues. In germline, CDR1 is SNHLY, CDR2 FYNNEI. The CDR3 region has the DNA TGTGCCAGCAGCTCGTTACGGACAGGGAGGACTGAAGCTTTCTTT. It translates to CASSSLRTGRTEAFF. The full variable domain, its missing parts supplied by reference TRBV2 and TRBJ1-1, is EPEVTQTPSHQVTQMGQEVILRCVPISNHLYFYWYRQILGQKVEFLVSFYNNEISEKSEIFDDQFSVERPDGSNFTLKIRSTKLEDSAMYFCASSSLRTGRTEAFFGQGTRLTVV.

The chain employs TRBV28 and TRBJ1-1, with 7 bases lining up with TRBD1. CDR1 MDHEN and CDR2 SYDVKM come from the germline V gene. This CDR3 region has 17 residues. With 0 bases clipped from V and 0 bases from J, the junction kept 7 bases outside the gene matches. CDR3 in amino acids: CASSLWGAGGMNTEAFF. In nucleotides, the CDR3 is TGTGCCAGCAGTTTATGGGGGGCAGGGGGTATGAACACTGAAGCTTTCTTT.

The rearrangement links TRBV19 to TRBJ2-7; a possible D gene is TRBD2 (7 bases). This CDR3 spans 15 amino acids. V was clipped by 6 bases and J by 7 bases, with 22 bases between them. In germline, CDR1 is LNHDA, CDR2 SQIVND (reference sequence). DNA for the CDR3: TGTGCCAGTAGAGGGGAGGGACACGGACGGAGGGAGCAGTACTTC. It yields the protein CASRGEGHGRREQYF.

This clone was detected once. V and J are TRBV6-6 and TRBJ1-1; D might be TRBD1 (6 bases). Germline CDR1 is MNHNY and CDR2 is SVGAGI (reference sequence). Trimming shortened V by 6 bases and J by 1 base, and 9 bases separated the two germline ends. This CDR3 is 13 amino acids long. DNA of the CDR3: TGTGCCAGCAGGATAGGGGGGAACACTGAAGCTTTCTTT. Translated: CASRIGGNTEAFF.

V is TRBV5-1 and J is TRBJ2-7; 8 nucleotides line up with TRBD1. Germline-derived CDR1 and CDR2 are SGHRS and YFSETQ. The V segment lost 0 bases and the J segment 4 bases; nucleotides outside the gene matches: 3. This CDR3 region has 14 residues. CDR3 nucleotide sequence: TGCGCCAGCAGCTTGGTACAGGGGGGTTACGAGCAGTACTTC. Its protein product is CASSLVQGGYEQYF.

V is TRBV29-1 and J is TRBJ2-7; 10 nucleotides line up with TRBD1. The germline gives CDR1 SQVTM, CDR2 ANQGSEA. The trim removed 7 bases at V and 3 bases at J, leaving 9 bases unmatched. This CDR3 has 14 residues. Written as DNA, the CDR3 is TGCAGCGCAAGTTCCCGGACAGGGGGCTACGAGCAGTACTTC. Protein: CSASSRTGGYEQYF.

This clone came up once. The CDR3 region is CASSIASAGDLHNEQFF. In DNA form, the CDR3 reads TGTGCCAGTAGTATTGCTTCAGCGGGAGATCTCCACAATGAGCAGTTCTTC. This chain connects TRBV19 to TRBJ2-1; TRBD2 aligns across 8 bases. V lost 3 bases and J lost 5; bases outside the gene matches: 12. The CDR3 runs to 17 residues. CDR1 and CDR2 from the germline V gene are LNHDA and SQIVND (reference sequence). Full variable domain (rest looked up from reference TRBV19 and TRBJ2-1): DGGITQSPKYLFRKEGQNVTLSCEQNLNHDAMYWYRQDPGQGLRLIYYSQIVNDFQKGDIAEGYSVSREKKESFPLTVTSAQKNPTAFYLCASSIASAGDLHNEQFFGPGTRLTVL.

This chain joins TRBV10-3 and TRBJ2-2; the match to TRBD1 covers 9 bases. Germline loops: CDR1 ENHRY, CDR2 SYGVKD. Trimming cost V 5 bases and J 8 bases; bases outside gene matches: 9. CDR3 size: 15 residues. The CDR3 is CAISPWTGVPGELFF. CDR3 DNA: TGTGCCATCAGTCCCTGGACAGGGGTTCCTGGGGAGCTGTTTTTT.

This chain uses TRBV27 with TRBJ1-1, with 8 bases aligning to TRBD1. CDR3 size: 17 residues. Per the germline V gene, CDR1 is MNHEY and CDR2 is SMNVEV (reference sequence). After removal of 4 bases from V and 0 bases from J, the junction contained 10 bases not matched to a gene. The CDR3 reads CASSSHRTGMMNTEAFF. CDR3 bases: TGTGCCAGCAGTTCACATAGGACAGGGATGATGAACACTGAAGCTTTCTTT.

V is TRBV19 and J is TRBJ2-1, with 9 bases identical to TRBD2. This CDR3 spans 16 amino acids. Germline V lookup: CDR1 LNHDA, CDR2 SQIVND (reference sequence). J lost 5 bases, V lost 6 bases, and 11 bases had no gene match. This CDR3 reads CASSLSGRRRDNEQFF. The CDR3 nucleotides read TGTGCCAGTAGCCTCAGCGGGAGGCGAAGGGACAATGAGCAGTTCTTC.